This T cell receptor (beta chain) was observed in a study of blood T cell repertoires in COVID-19. Overall study: The samples span acute and convalescent COVID-19 from the United States, Italy and Spain. Sources were T cells, B-cell-depleted T cells, or PBMCs; the material itself was cDNA or gDNA.

Among Cohort 3 donors, those recovered had two negative PCRs, clearance, or symptom resolution. Unmatched junction bases numbered 9, after V lost 3 bases and J lost 0 bases. Germline assignment: CDR1 SGHRS and CDR2 YFSETQ. This CDR3 contains 18 residues. Original data processing: Amplification with reference gene primers provided the estimates of nucleated cell counts. TCRdb's copy holds only in-frame clones and misses some; the assay was immunoSEQ multiplex PCR. The DNA gave D and trimming, while V, J and clone size come from that table. This table holds approximately 160,000 clones, around 82% found once.

The specimen sequenced was PBMCs or T cells enriched from blood (not recorded which). The TCR sequence derives from a middle-aged man who had recovered from COVID-19. This rearrangement joins TRBV5-1 to TRBJ2-2, with 9 bases that match TRBD2. CDR3 in amino acids: CASSWWLPSGANTGELFF. The CDR3 bases are TGCGCCAGCAGCTGGTGGTTACCTAGCGGGGCGAACACCGGGGAGCTGTTTTTT.